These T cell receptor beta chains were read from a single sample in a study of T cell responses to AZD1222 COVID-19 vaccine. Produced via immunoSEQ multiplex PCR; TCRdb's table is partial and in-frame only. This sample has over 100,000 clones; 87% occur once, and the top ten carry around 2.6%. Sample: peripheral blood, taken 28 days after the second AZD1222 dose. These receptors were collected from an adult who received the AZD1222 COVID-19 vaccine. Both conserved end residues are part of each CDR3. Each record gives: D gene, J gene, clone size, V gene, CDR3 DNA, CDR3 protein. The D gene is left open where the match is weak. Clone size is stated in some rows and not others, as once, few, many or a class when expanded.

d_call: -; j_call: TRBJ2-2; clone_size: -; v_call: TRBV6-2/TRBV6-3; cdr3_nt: TGTGCCAGCAGTCCCCAGCCCTTGAACACCGGGGAGCTGTTTTTT; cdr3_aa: CASSPQPLNTGELFF
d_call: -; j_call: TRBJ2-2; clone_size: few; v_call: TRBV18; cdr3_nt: TGTGCCAGCTCGCGAAATTTTCAGGGGACGGCGGGGGAGCTGTTTTTT; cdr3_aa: CASSRNFQGTAGELFF
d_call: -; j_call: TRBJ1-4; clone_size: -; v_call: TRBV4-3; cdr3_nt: TGCGCCAGCAGCCAAGGCGCGGCGCAGGGTGGTGAAAAACTGTTTTTT; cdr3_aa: CASSQGAAQGGEKLFF
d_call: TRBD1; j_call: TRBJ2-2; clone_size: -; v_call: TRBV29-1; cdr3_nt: TGCAGCGTTGGGACAGGGGTCACCGGGGAGCTGTTTTTT; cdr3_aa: CSVGTGVTGELFF
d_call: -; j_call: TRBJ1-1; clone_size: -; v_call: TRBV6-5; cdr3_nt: TGTGCCAGCAGTATACAGGGATCCACTGAAGCTTTCTTT; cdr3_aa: CASSIQGSTEAFF
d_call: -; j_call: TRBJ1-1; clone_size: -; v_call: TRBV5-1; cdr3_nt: TGCGCCAGCAGCTTGAGGCTACTGGGGACCGAAGCTTTCTTT; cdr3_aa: CASSLRLLGTEAFF
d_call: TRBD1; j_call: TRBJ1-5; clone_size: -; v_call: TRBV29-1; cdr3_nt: TGCAGCGTGGGACAGGGGTCCCATCAGCCCCAGCATTTT; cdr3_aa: CSVGQGSHQPQHF
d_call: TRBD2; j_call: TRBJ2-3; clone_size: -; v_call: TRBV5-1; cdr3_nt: TGCGCCAGCAGCTTGAACGGCGGGGGGGCCGTGAATACGCAGTATTTT; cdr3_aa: CASSLNGGGAVNTQYF
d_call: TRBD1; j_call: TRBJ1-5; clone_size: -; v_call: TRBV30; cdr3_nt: TGTGCCTGGACCCCGGGACAGGGATATCAGCCCCAGCATTTT; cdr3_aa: CAWTPGQGYQPQHF
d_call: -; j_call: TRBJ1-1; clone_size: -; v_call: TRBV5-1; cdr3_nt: TGCGCCAGCAGTGGGGCCCCGGAGGGGAACACTGAAGCTTTCTTT; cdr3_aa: CASSGAPEGNTEAFF
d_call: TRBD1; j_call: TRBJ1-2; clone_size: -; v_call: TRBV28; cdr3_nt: TGTGCCAGCAGCCCCCTCGGGACAGCCCACCCGAGGGACTATGGCTACACCTTC; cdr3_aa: CASSPLGTAHPRDYGYTF
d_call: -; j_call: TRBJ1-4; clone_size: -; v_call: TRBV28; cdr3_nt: TGTGCCAGCAGTTTTGGGGGGCCCGGTGAAAAACTGTTTTTT; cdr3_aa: CASSFGGPGEKLFF
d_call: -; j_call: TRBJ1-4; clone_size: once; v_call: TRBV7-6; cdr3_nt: TGTGCCAGCAGCGTCACCCAAGGGGGTTTGGCTGAAAAACTGTTTTTT; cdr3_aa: CASSVTQGGLAEKLFF
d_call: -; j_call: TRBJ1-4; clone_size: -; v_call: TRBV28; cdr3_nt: TGTGCCAGCAGTTTGAGGGCAGCAATAAATGAAAAACTGTTTTTT; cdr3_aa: CASSLRAAINEKLFF
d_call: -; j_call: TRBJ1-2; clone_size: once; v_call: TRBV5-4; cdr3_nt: TGTGCCAGCAGCAGCGGCTATGGCTACACCTTC; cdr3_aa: CASSSGYGYTF